Shown below are 30 T cell receptor beta chains from a single sample sequenced in a study of blood T cell repertoires in COVID-19. The protocol was immunoSEQ multiplex PCR, while the TCRdb copy is restricted to in-frame clones and leaves out a portion. The table records fewer than 350,000 clones, around 90% of them present only once. The sequenced material came from PBMCs or T cells enriched from blood (not recorded which). The receptor source for this set is a man aged 55 to 70 who had recovered from COVID-19.

The CDR3 region has the DNA TGTGCCAGCAGCCGGACTAGCGGGATGGGAGATACGCAGTATTTT. Translated, it gives CASSRTSGMGDTQYF. This chain links TRBV3-1 (or the pseudogene TRBV3-2) with TRBJ2-3; 12 bases map to TRBD2. The CDR3 is 15 amino acids. CDR1 LGHDT and CDR2 YNNKEL come from the germline V gene (reference sequence). The J segment lost 5 bases and the V segment lost 4 bases, leaving 4 bases of the junction unmatched.

Concerning this clone itself: This specimen includes other DNA sequences encoding the same CDR3. V usage is TRBV10-2 and J usage is TRBJ2-1; 8 bases fit TRBD2. Germline V CDR1 and CDR2: WSHSY, SAAADI. This CDR3 has 21 amino acids. Trimming removed 4 bases from V and 4 bases from J; junction bases left unmatched: 24. CDR3: CASSALAEVLVGSPRYNEQFF. CDR3 nucleotide sequence: TGCGCCAGCAGTGCACTAGCGGAAGTCTTGGTTGGGAGTCCCCGTTACAATGAGCAGTTCTTC.

The CDR3 DNA is TGTGCCAGTAGTATTTCTATAAGCACAGGCCAAGAGACCCAGTACTTC. It codes for CASSISISTGQETQYF. This chain links TRBV19 with TRBJ2-5; TRBD1 might be the D (5 bases). This CDR3 region has 16 residues. Germline V lookup: CDR1 LNHDA, CDR2 SQIVND (reference sequence). Trimming removed 3 bases at V and 1 base at J, with 15 bases between. The entire variable domain, with the rest obtained from reference TRBV19 and TRBJ2-5, is as follows: DGGITQSPKYLFRKEGQNVTLSCEQNLNHDAMYWYRQDPGQGLRLIYYSQIVNDFQKGDIAEGYSVSREKKESFPLTVTSAQKNPTAFYLCASSISISTGQETQYFGPGTRLLVL.

The J gene is TRBJ2-7, the V gene TRBV7-9; 10 bases line up with TRBD1. This CDR3 has 14 amino acids. V gave up 5 bases and J gave up 5 bases; unmatched junction bases: 6. Per germline, CDR1 SEHNR and CDR2 FQNEAQ (reference sequence). The CDR3 DNA follows: TGTGCCAGCAGCAACCGGGACAGGGGTAACGAGCAGTACTTC. Translating gives CASSNRDRGNEQYF.

The chain uses TRBV6-5 and TRBJ2-7; 7 bases align to TRBD1. The CDR3 runs to 14 residues. V lost 4 bases to trimming and J lost 2 bases; unmatched junction nucleotides: 5. Germline-derived CDR1 and CDR2 are MNHEY and SVGAGI. CDR3 amino acids: CASSSRGGTYEQYF. For the CDR3, the DNA is TGTGCCAGCAGTTCAAGAGGGGGCACCTACGAGCAGTACTTC.

CDR3 amino acids: CASSYLKGQGANEQYF. The DNA of the CDR3 is TGTGCCAGCAGTTACTTAAAGGGACAGGGGGCGAATGAGCAGTACTTC. The rearrangement links TRBV6-5 to TRBJ2-7, with TRBD1 matching over 12 bases. Germline V lookup: CDR1 MNHEY, CDR2 SVGAGI. After removal of 1 base from V and 7 bases from J, the junction contained 8 bases not matched to a gene. There are 16 residues in the CDR3.

This clone has just one count. V is TRBV7-2 and J is TRBJ2-5, with 9 bases identical to TRBD1. The germline CDR1 and CDR2 sequences are SGHTA and FQGNSA. CDR3 length: 15 amino acids. V lost 5 bases and J lost 3; bases outside the gene matches: 7. In DNA form, the CDR3 reads TGTGCCAGCAGCCAAACCGGGACAGGGAAAGAGACCCAGTACTTC. As protein: CASSQTGTGKETQYF.

CDR3: CASSRRSLSGGFYEQYF. In DNA form, the CDR3 reads TGTGCCAGCAGTCGCCGGTCCCTCTCAGGGGGCTTCTACGAGCAGTACTTC. This sequence joins TRBV9 and TRBJ2-7; 8 nucleotides align to TRBD1. The CDR3 loop spans 17 amino acids. After removal of 5 bases from V and 3 bases from J, the junction contained 16 bases not matched to a gene. Germline lookup yields CDR1 SGDLS and CDR2 YYNGEE.

DNA for the CDR3: TGCAGCGTGGAGCCCGGGACAGGGGATTATGGCTACACCTTC. This encodes CSVEPGTGDYGYTF. The chain couples TRBV29-1 to TRBJ1-2; 10 bases match TRBD1. The CDR3 contains 14 residues. Looked up from germline, CDR1 is SQVTM and CDR2 is ANQGSEA. Trimming removed 6 bases from V and 5 bases from J; junction bases left unmatched: 9.

This chain connects TRBV5-5 to TRBJ1-4; TRBD1 might be the D (5 bases). The CDR3 has 14 amino acids. The germline gives CDR1 SGHKS, CDR2 YYEKEE (reference sequence). With 4 bases removed from V and 7 bases from J, the gap between germline ends came to 14 bases. CDR3 in amino acids: CASSRGESGEKLFF. The CDR3 DNA reads TGTGCCAGCAGCCGGGGGGAATCCGGTGAAAAACTGTTTTTT.

V is TRBV18 and J is TRBJ1-5; 8 nucleotides line up with TRBD1. The CDR3 has 16 amino acids. Per germline, CDR1 KGHSH and CDR2 LQKENI. V was clipped by 4 bases and J by 4 bases; unmatched bases: 9. CDR3 coding DNA: TGTGCCAGCTCACTGGCCGGACAGGGTGGGAATCAGCCCCAGCATTTT. It yields the protein CASSLAGQGGNQPQHF.

This clone appeared a single time. The chain is built from TRBV19 and TRBJ1-4, with a weak D call TRBD1 (5 bases). The CDR3 is made up of 15 amino acids. Germline V gene sequence: CDR1 LNHDA, CDR2 SQIVND (reference sequence). Trimming took off 7 bases at V and 3 bases at J, with 15 bases between the two ends. The CDR3 region is CASTSRGGANEKLFF. Here the CDR3 DNA reads TGTGCCAGTACCTCCCGGGGGGGTGCTAATGAAAAACTGTTTTTT.

J is TRBJ2-7 and V is TRBV18; 9 positions agree with TRBD1. J lost 3 bases, V lost 1 base, and 4 bases had no gene match. Germline CDR1 KGHSH, CDR2 LQKENI. The length of the CDR3 is 15 residues. Here the CDR3 reads CASSPLTGGDYEQYF. CDR3 nucleotide sequence: TGTGCCAGCTCACCACTGACAGGGGGGGACTACGAGCAGTACTTC.

The CDR3 DNA follows: TGTGCCAGCAGCTTACTCGCGAGCAACACCGGGGAGCTGTTTTTT. Residues: CASSLLASNTGELFF. This sequence joins TRBV11-2 and TRBJ2-2; no firm D call. Germline CDR1 and CDR2: SGHAT and FQNNGV. This CDR3 has 15 residues. The V and J ends lost 2 bases and 2 bases respectively, with 9 bases between them.

The CDR3 region is CASSLGTGTVSSYEQYF. The CDR3 coding sequence is TGTGCCAGCAGCTTAGGTACCGGGACAGTGAGCTCCTACGAGCAGTACTTC. V and J are TRBV11-3 and TRBJ2-7; 7 positions agree with TRBD1. This CDR3 is built from 17 residues. The germline V gene has CDR1 SGHNT and CDR2 YENEEA. Trimming removed 1 base from V and 0 bases from J; junction bases left unmatched: 9.

This clone was observed a single time. This chain connects TRBV6-5 to TRBJ2-1; 9 bases are shared with TRBD2. Trimming removed 10 bases from V and 2 bases from J; junction bases left unmatched: 3. The CDR3 extends over 13 amino acids. Germline V lookup: CDR1 MNHEY, CDR2 SVGAGI. CDR3 amino acids: CATAGGTYNEQFF. The CDR3 DNA follows: TGTGCCACAGCGGGAGGAACCTACAATGAGCAGTTCTTC.

This clone has just one count. The V gene is TRBV7-9, the J gene TRBJ2-5, with unresolved D. This CDR3 is built from 14 residues. Trimming pared 0 bases from V and 5 bases from J, leaving 10 bases between. Germline CDR1 reads SEHNR; CDR2 reads FQNEAQ (reference sequence). The CDR3 sequence: CASSLAPLRETQYF. The CDR3 region has the DNA TGTGCCAGCAGCTTAGCACCCCTCAGGGAGACCCAGTACTTC.

The chain recombines TRBV11-2 with TRBJ2-7; the D gene is possibly TRBD2 (5 bases). Germline V gene lookup returns CDR1 SGHAT and CDR2 FQNNGV. CDR3 length: 14 amino acids. V dropped 5 bases and J dropped 3 bases, with 14 bases sitting between them. In nucleotides, the CDR3 is TGTGCCAGCAGCGTACAACGGCGGGTCTACGAGCAGTACTTC. Translation gives CASSVQRRVYEQYF.

V is TRBV7-3 and J is TRBJ2-2; D might be TRBD2 (5 bases). V lost 4 bases and J lost 2, with 17 bases in between. This CDR3 region has 17 residues. Germline V gives CDR1 SGHTA, CDR2 FQGTGA. The CDR3 DNA sequence: TGTGCCAGCAGCTGGGGAGTAGGCAGGCATAACACCGGGGAGCTGTTTTTT. This sequence encodes CASSWGVGRHNTGELFF.

The V call is TRBV6-5, the J call TRBJ1-5; D is uncertain. This CDR3 spans 12 amino acids. Trimming removed 6 bases at V and 4 bases at J, with 7 bases between. In germline, CDR1 is MNHEY, CDR2 SVGAGI. The CDR3 bases are TGTGCCAGCAGAACCGGGAATCAGCCCCAGCATTTT. Protein: CASRTGNQPQHF.

CDR3 sequence reads: CASSQDGPTAGELFF. CDR3 nucleotide sequence: TGTGCCAGCAGCCAAGATGGGCCCACAGCCGGGGAGCTGTTTTTT. The chain employs TRBV4-2 and TRBJ2-2, with D unclear. Germline V gene lookup returns CDR1 LGHNA and CDR2 YNFKEQ. Between the trimmed V and J ends, which lost 0 bases and 6 bases, there was a span of 11 bases. The CDR3 sequence is 15 residues long.

V and J are TRBV7-9 and TRBJ2-7, with D possibly being TRBD2 (6 bases). Germline-derived CDR1 and CDR2 are SEHNR and FQNEAQ (reference sequence). Between the trimmed V and J ends, which lost 4 bases and 6 bases, there was a span of 19 bases. The CDR3 contains 15 residues. CDR3 sequence reads: CASSSTASVPGEQYF. CDR3 DNA: TGTGCCAGCAGCTCGACTGCTAGCGTCCCGGGCGAGCAGTACTTC.

J is TRBJ2-7 and V is TRBV28, with D possibly matching TRBD2 (6 bases). V dropped 2 bases and J dropped 4 bases, with 6 bases sitting between them. From germline, CDR1 is MDHEN and CDR2 SYDVKM. The CDR3 consists of 12 residues. The CDR3 sequence is CASSLRGYEQYF. The CDR3 nucleotides read TGTGCCAGCAGTTTACGGGGGTACGAGCAGTACTTC. Complete variable domain (other parts from reference TRBV28 and TRBJ2-7): DVKVTQSSRYLVKRTGEKVFLECVQDMDHENMFWYRQDPGLGLRLIYFSYDVKMKEKGDIPEGYSVSREKKERFSLILESASTNQTSMYLCASSLRGYEQYFGPGTRLTVT.

V gene TRBV5-1 combines with J gene TRBJ1-2; weak D call: TRBD1 (5 bases). Trimming cost V 6 bases and J 8 bases, with 17 bases left between them. Germline V CDR1 and CDR2: SGHRS, YFSETQ. This CDR3 is built from 13 residues. The CDR3 here is CASTLQGAEGYTF. DNA of the CDR3: TGCGCCAGCACCCTGCAGGGTGCTGAGGGCTACACCTTC. Filled out from reference TRBV5-1 and TRBJ1-2, the complete variable domain reads KAGVTQTPRYLIKTRGQQVTLSCSPISGHRSVSWYQQTPGQGLQFLFEYFSETQRNKGNFPGRFSGRQFSNSRSEMNVSTLELGDSALYLCASTLQGAEGYTFGSGTRLTVV.

The chain has TRBV28 and TRBJ1-2, with unresolved D. This CDR3 comprises 12 residues. CDR1 and CDR2 (germline): MDHEN, SYDVKM. With 3 bases removed from V and 8 bases from J, the gap between germline ends came to 10 bases. CDR3 residues: CASSLAPEGYTF. CDR3 nucleotides: TGTGCCAGCAGTTTGGCCCCGGAGGGCTACACCTTC.

The CDR3 protein is CASEDRGRSFYTEAFF. In nucleotides, the CDR3 is TGTGCCAGTGAGGACAGGGGGCGCAGTTTTTACACTGAAGCTTTCTTT. The rearrangement uses TRBV19 and TRBJ1-1, with TRBD1 matching over 11 bases. The CDR3 length is 16 residues. Germline values: CDR1 LNHDA, CDR2 SQIVND (reference sequence). The V gene end was trimmed by 8 bases and the J gene end by 3 bases; junction bases not matched to a gene: 11. The full variable domain, rest sourced from reference TRBV19 and TRBJ1-1, is DGGITQSPKYLFRKEGQNVTLSCEQNLNHDAMYWYRQDPGQGLRLIYYSQIVNDFQKGDIAEGYSVSREKKESFPLTVTSAQKNPTAFYLCASEDRGRSFYTEAFFGQGTRLTVV.

The chain has TRBV6-5 and TRBJ2-7; 8 bases are a match to TRBD1. This CDR3 is built from 15 residues. V lost 4 bases to trimming and J lost 3 bases; unmatched junction nucleotides: 8. CDR1 and CDR2 (germline): MNHEY, SVGAGI. For the CDR3, the DNA is TGTGCCAGCAGTTCAGGACAGGGCAAGCTCTACGAGCAGTACTTC. Translated, it gives CASSSGQGKLYEQYF.

The genes are TRBV7-3 and TRBJ2-1; D uncertain. CDR1 SGHTA and CDR2 FQGTGA come from the germline V gene. The CDR3 runs 15 residues. Trimming removed 0 bases from V and 5 bases from J, with 11 bases in between. Written as DNA, the CDR3 is TGTGCCAGCAGCTTAACGCAGGCAAAGGACAATGAGCAGTTCTTC. This translates into CASSLTQAKDNEQFF.

This clone appeared a single time. The gene calls are TRBV5-1 and TRBJ1-3; TRBD1 aligns across 7 bases. The CDR3 spans 14 residues. Trimming cost V 4 bases and J 4 bases; bases outside gene matches: 5. CDR1 and CDR2 from the germline V gene are SGHRS and YFSETQ. Written as DNA, the CDR3 is TGCGCCAGCAGCGCGACAGGGTTAGGAAACACCATATATTTT. Amino acids: CASSATGLGNTIYF.

The V and J genes are TRBV24-1 and TRBJ1-5, with D possibly being TRBD1 (6 bases). V lost 6 bases to trimming and J lost 0 bases, with 26 bases between them. From germline, CDR1 is KGHDR and CDR2 SFDVKD. The CDR3 consists of 20 residues. CDR3 in DNA: TGTGCCACCAGTCCCAAGCCACGGGCAGGGGAACACTATAGCAATCAGCCCCAGCATTTT. It encodes CATSPKPRAGEHYSNQPQHF.